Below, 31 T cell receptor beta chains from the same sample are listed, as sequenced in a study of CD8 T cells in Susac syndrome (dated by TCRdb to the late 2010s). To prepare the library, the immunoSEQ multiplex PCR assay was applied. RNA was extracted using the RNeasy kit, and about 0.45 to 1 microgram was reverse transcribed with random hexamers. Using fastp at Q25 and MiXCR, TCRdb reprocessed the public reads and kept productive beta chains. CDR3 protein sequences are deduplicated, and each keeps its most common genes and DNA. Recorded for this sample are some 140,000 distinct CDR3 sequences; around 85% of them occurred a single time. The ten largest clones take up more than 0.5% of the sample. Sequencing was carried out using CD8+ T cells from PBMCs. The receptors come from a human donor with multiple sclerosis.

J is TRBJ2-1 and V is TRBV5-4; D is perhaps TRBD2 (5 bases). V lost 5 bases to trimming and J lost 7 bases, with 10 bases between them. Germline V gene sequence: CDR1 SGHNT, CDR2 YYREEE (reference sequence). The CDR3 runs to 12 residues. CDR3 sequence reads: CASSSETNEQFF. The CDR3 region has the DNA TGTGCCAGCAGTAGCGAGACGAATGAGCAGTTCTTC.

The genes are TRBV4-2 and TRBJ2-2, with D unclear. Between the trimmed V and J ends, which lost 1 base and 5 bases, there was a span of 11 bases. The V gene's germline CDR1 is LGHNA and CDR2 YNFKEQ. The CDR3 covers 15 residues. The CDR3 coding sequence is TGTGCCAGCAGCCAAGGTGGCCTGGGGACCGGGGAGCTGTTTTTT. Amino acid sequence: CASSQGGLGTGELFF.

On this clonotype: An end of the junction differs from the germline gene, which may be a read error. The CDR3 protein is CSSSDNTNTGELFF. The CDR3, as DNA: TGTTCCAGCAGCGACAATACGAACACCGGGGAGCTGTTTTTT. V gene TRBV9 combines with J gene TRBJ2-2; D not resolved. This CDR3 is 14 amino acids long. Per the germline V gene, CDR1 is SGDLS and CDR2 is YYNGEE.

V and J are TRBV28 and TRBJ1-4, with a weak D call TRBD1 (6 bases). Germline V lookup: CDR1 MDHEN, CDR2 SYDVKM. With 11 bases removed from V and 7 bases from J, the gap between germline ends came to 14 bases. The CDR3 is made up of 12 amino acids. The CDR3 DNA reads TGTGCCGCCCGGGGGCAAGGTGAAAAACTGTTTTTT. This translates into CAARGQGEKLFF.

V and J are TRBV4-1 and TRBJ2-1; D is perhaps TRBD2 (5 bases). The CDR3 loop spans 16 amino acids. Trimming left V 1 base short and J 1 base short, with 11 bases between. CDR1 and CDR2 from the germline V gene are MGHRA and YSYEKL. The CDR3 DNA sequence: TGCGCCAGCAGCCAAGTCGGCAGGAGGTCCTACAATGAGCAGTTCTTC. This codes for CASSQVGRRSYNEQFF.

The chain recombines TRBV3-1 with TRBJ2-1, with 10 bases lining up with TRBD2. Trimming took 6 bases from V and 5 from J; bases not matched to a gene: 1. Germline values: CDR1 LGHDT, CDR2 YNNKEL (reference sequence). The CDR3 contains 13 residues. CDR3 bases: TGTGCCAGCAGACTAGCGGGGAACAATGAGCAGTTCTTC. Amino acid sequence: CASRLAGNNEQFF.

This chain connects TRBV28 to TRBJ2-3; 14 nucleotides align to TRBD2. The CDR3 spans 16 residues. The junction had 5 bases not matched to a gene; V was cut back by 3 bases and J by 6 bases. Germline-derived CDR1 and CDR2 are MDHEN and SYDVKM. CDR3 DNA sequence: TGTGCCAGCAGTTTCCGACTAGCGGGGGGGACGGATACGCAGTATTTT. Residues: CASSFRLAGGTDTQYF.

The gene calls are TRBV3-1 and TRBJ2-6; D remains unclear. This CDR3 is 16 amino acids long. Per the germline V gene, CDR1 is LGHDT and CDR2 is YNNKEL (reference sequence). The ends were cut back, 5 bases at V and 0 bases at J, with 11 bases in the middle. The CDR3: CASSKTEISGANVLTF. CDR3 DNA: TGTGCCAGCAGCAAAACAGAGATCTCTGGGGCCAACGTCCTGACTTTC.

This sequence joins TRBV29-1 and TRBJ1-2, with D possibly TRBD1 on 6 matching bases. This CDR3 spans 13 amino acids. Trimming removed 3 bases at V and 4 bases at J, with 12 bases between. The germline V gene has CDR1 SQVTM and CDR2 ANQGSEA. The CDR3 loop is CSVDTGLTYGYTF. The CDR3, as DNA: TGCAGCGTTGACACAGGGCTAACCTATGGCTACACCTTC.

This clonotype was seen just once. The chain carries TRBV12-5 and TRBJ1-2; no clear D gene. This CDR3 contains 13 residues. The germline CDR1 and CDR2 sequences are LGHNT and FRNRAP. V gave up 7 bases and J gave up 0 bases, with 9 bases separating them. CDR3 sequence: CASVPDANYGYTF. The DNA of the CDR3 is TGTGCTAGTGTCCCCGATGCTAACTATGGCTACACCTTC.

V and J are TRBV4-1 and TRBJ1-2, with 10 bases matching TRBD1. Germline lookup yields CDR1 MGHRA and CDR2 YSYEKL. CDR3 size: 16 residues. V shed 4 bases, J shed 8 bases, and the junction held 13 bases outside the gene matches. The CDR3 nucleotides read TGCGCCAGCAGCCCGGAGCCGGGACAGGGGTCGAGAGGCTACACCTTC. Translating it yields CASSPEPGQGSRGYTF.

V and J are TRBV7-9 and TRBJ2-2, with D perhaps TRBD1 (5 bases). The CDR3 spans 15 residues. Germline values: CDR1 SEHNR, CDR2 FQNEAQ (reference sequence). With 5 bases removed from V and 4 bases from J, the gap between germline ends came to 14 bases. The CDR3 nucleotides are TGTGCCAGCAGCCCTCAGGGTTTGGGCACCGGGGAGCTGTTTTTT. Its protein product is CASSPQGLGTGELFF.

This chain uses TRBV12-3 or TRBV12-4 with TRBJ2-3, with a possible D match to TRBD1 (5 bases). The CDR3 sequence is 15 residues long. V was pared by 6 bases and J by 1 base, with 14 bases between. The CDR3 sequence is CASSGLDRGTDTQYF. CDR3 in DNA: TGTGCCAGCAGCGGTCTAGACAGAGGCACAGATACGCAGTATTTT.

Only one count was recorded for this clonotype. In DNA form, the CDR3 reads TGTGCCAGCAGCGTAAATCGGCTTGGTTCGCCGGGACTAGCGGGGGGCAATGAGCAGTTCTTC. Its protein product is CASSVNRLGSPGLAGGNEQFF. This chain uses TRBV9 with TRBJ2-1, with 15 bases identical to TRBD2. This CDR3 is 21 amino acids long. Germline values: CDR1 SGDLS, CDR2 YYNGEE. The junction had 17 bases not matched to a gene; V was cut back by 1 base and J by 6 bases.

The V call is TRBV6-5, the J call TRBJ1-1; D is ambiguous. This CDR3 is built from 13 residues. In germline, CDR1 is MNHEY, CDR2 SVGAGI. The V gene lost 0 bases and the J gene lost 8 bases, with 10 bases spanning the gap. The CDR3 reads CASSYSWQAEAFF. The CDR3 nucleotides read TGTGCCAGCAGTTACTCGTGGCAGGCGGAAGCTTTCTTT.

CDR3 in amino acids: CASSLEVRTSGNTIYF. Here the CDR3 DNA reads TGTGCCAGCAGCTTAGAGGTACGCACCTCTGGAAACACCATATATTTT. The gene calls are TRBV7-6 and TRBJ1-3; D is ambiguous. CDR1 SGHVS and CDR2 FNYEAQ come from the germline V gene. Trimming took off 1 base at V and 0 bases at J, with 10 bases between the two ends. This CDR3 region has 16 residues. Based on the CDR3 plus reference TRBV7-6 and TRBJ1-3, the full variable domain is GAGVSQSPRYKVTKRGQDVALRCDPISGHVSLYWYRQALGQGPEFLTYFNYEAQQDKSGLPNDRFSAERPEGSISTLTIQRTEQRDSAMYRCASSLEVRTSGNTIYFGEGSWLTVV.

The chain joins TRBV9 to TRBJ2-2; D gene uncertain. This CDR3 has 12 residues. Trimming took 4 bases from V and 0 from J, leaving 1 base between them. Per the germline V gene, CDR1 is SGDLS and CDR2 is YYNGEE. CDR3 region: CASSTNTGELFF. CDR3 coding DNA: TGTGCCAGCAGCACGAACACCGGGGAGCTGTTTTTT.

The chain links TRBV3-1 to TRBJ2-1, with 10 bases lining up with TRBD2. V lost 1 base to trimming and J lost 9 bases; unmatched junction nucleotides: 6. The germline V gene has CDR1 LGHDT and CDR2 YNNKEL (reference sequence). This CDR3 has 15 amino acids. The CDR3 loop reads CASSQVSGGTGEQFF. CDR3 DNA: TGTGCCAGCAGCCAAGTTAGCGGGGGGACCGGTGAGCAGTTCTTC.

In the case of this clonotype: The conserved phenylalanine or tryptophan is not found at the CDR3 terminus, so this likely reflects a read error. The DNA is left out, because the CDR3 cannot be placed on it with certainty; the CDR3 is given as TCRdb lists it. CDR3 in amino acids: CASITSGGQTEALL. The genes are TRBV19 and TRBJ1-1; the DNA was not used to check the table's D call, TRBD1. The CDR3 adds up to 14 amino acids, both ends counted. CDR1 is LNHDA and CDR2 is SQIVND in the germline V gene (reference sequence).

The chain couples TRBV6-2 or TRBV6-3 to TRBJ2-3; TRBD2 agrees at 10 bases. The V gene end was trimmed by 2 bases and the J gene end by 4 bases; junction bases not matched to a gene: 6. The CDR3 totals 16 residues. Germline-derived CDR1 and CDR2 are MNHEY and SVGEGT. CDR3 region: CASSYAAGGPADTQYF. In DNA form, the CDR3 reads TGTGCCAGCAGTTACGCAGCGGGAGGGCCGGCAGATACGCAGTATTTT.

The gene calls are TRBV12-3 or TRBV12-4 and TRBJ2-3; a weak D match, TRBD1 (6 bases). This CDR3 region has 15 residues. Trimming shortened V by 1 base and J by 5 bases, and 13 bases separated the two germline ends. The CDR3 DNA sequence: TGTGCCAGCAGTTTAGAGGGGGTCGCGCGAGATACGCAGTATTTT. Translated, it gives CASSLEGVARDTQYF.

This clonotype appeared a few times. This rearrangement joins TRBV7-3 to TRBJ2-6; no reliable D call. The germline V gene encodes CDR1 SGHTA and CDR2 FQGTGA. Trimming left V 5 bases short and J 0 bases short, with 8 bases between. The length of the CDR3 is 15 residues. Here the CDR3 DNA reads TGTGCCAGCAGCGTCGACGGCTCTGGGGCCAACGTCCTGACTTTC. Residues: CASSVDGSGANVLTF.

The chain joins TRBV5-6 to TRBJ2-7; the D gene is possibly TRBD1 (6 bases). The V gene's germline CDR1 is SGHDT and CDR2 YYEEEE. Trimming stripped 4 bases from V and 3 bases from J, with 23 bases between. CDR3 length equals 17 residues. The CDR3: CASSGPSLDRTYYEQYV. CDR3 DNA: TGTGCCAGCAGCGGACCAAGCCTAGACAGGACCTACTACGAGCAGTACGTC.

The DNA of the CDR3 is TGTGCCAGTAGGGGACAGGGTGATGATACGCAGTATTTT. Its protein product is CASRGQGDDTQYF. The V call is TRBV19, the J call TRBJ2-3, with 9 bases fitting TRBD1. The V gene's germline CDR1 is LNHDA and CDR2 SQIVND (reference sequence). Losses at the gene ends were 6 bases for V and 6 bases for J; bases not matched to a gene: 4. CDR3 length: 13 amino acids.

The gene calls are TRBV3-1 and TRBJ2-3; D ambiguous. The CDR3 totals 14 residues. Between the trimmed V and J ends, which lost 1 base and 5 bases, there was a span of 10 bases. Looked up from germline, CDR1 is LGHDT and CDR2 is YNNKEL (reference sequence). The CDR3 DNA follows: TGTGCCAGCAGCCAAGGGACCTCACTAGATACGCAGTATTTT. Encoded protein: CASSQGTSLDTQYF.

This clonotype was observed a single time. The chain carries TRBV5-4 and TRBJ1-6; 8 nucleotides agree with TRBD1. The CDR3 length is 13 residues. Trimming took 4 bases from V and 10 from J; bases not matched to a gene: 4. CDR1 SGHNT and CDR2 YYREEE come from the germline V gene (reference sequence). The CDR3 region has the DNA TGTGCCAGCAGCGCGAGGGACAGGTCACCCCTCCACTTT. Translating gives CASSARDRSPLHF.

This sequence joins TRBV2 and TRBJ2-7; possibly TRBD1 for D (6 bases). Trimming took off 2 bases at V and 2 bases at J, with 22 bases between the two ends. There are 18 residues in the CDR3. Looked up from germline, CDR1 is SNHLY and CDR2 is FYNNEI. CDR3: CASSEQQDSGISTYEQYF. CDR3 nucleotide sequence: TGTGCCAGCAGTGAACAACAGGACAGTGGGATCTCCACCTACGAGCAGTACTTC. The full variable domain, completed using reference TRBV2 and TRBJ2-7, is EPEVTQTPSHQVTQMGQEVILRCVPISNHLYFYWYRQILGQKVEFLVSFYNNEISEKSEIFDDQFSVERPDGSNFTLKIRSTKLEDSAMYFCASSEQQDSGISTYEQYFGPGTRLTVT.

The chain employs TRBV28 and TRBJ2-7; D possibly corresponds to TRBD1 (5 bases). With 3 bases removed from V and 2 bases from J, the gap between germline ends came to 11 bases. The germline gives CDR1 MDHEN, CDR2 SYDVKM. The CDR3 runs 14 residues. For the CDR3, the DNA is TGTGCCAGCAGTTTGGCCTACAGGACCTACGAGCAGTACTTC. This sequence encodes CASSLAYRTYEQYF.

CDR3 bases: TGTGCCAGCAGCCAAGAGGGGCTAGCGGGGAGCGAGCAGTACGTC. Translating gives CASSQEGLAGSEQYV. The chain recombines TRBV3-1 with TRBJ2-7; 9 bases line up with TRBD2. Trimming took 0 bases from V and 6 from J; bases not matched to a gene: 6. Germline assignment: CDR1 LGHDT and CDR2 YNNKEL (reference sequence). The CDR3 is made up of 15 amino acids.

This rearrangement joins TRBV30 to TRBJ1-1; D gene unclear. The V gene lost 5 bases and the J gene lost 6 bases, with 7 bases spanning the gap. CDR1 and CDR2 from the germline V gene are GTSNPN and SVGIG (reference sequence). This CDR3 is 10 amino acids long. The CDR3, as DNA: TGTGCCTGGGGACGGTCTGAAGCTTTCTTT. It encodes CAWGRSEAFF.

The CDR3 DNA reads TGTGCCAGCAGCAACTCTCCGAGTGTGGAGCAGTTCTTC. Translation gives CASSNSPSVEQFF. The chain is built from TRBV27 and TRBJ2-1; D remains unclear. V gave up 6 bases and J gave up 10 bases, with 16 bases separating them. The CDR3 loop spans 13 amino acids. The germline gives CDR1 MNHEY, CDR2 SMNVEV (reference sequence).